The present T cell receptor (beta chain) was sequenced within a study of cytomegalovirus exposure and HLA in healthy donors. CDR1 ENHRY and CDR2 SYGVKD come from the germline V gene. With 3 bases removed from V and 3 bases from J, the gap between germline ends came to 9 bases. This CDR3 region has 13 residues. Produced via immunoSEQ multiplex PCR; TCRdb's table is partial and in-frame only. The data hold 150,000 to 200,000 clones, with 81% observed a single time. This sequence joins TRBV10-3 and TRBJ2-7, with a weak D call TRBD1 (5 bases). The receptor was isolated from a woman aged 25 to 45 in good health and CMV-seronegative. The material sequenced was PBMCs. The CDR3 sequence: CAISEDRYYEQYF. The CDR3 coding sequence is TGTGCCATCAGTGAAGACAGATACTACGAGCAGTACTTC.